This entry is about one T cell receptor (beta chain). Antigen: not known. One end of the junction is discordant with germline, which a read error may explain. Amplification of TCR beta used genomic DNA extracted from peripheral blood. A mixed TRB-A/B primer pool amplified rearranged TRB by multiplex touch-down PCR. TCRdb re-called the multiplex PCR reads through MiXCR, storing one row per CDR3 protein. The table lists about 13,000 distinct CDR3 sequences, roughly 26% of them singletons. The CDR3 sequence is 15 residues long. Germline assignment: CDR1 MNHNS and CDR2 SASEGT. This specimen belongs to a study of T cell repertoires in aging, cancer and after chemotherapy. Overall study context: Donors were grouped into six age bands spanning 30 or younger through 70 or older. Repeat sampling of healthy donors over several months to years showed clear clonal overlap.

Findings of the study overall: Healthy donors lost TCR diversity with age mainly through richness, cancer patients through richness and evenness. Across the chemotherapy interval, each cancer cohort showed higher median generation probability, suggesting thymic rebound.

The chain links TRBV6-1 to TRBJ1-3; 8 positions match TRBD1. The clonotype comes from a human donor in good health. Sample: blood. The CDR3 spells CASSDLDRDGYTIYF. The CDR3, as DNA: TGTGCCAGCAGTGACCTGGACAGGGATGGATACACCATATATTTT.